The source of this T cell receptor (beta chain) is a study of T cells in Graves' hyperthyroidism and ophthalmopathy (dated by TCRdb to the late 2010s). Describing the broader study: Peripheral blood samples were taken at the time of initial diagnosis, prior to any treatment. In addition, the study compared T-cell repertoires in thyroid tissue and in blood from roughly 6 Graves' hyperthyroidism patients. For training and testing, the 100 patients in the discovery cohort were randomly divided in a 7:3 ratio. To identify TCR V-J signatures that set the groups apart, the researchers used a discovery cohort of about a hundred patients, made up of about 44 with Graves' ophthalmopathy and some 60 with stable Graves' hyperthyroidism. After sampling, hyperthyroidism patients received methimazole starting at 30 mg daily, and ophthalmopathy patients received high-dose intravenous methylprednisolone. Prospective prediction of ophthalmopathy was tested in an independent validation cohort of under 20 hyperthyroidism patients and 15 to 17 patients who later progressed to ophthalmopathy. According to the paper, TCR Vbeta CDR3 sequencing was carried out on 135 peripheral blood samples, which came from 40 to 45 ophthalmopathy, around 75 hyperthyroidism and 17 progressor patients. What the authors observed across the whole study: Most expanded thyroid clonotypes (frequency above 0.001) were also found in blood, which suggests that blood repertoires may mirror thyroid immune responses. Sample size was not statistically predetermined, and blinding of investigators to group allocation was not performed. In cross-validation, a model built on a 13 V-J signature told ophthalmopathy apart from stable hyperthyroidism with 85% to 90% sensitivity and 81% to 82% specificity, and in testing the same model reached 80%/75%. In validation, progression to ophthalmopathy was predicted by the model with around 71% sensitivity and nearly 75% specificity, a median of approximately 6.5 months before onset.

Stable Graves' hyperthyroidism was defined as no progression to ophthalmopathy during 18 months of follow-up. Hyperthyroidism patients were newly diagnosed, with disease duration under 2 months, and aged 18 to 65 years. Exclusion was applied to patients with uncontrolled infections, other autoimmune diseases, pregnancy or lactation. Diagnoses were established on the basis of clinical symptoms, serum thyroxine and TRAb, thyroid ultrasound, and orbital computed tomography. Ficoll-Paque density gradient centrifugation was used to isolate PBMCs from about 9 ml of fresh peripheral blood. Trizol reagent was used to extract total RNA, and RNA quality was then checked on an Agilent 2100 Bioanalyzer. The TCR beta CDR3 regions were amplified from the RNA transcripts. For the first round of RT-PCR on the TCR CDR3, the HTBI primer set was used together with the Qiagen OneStep RT-PCR kit. Libraries were constructed in a second round of multiplex PCR, after which size selection and purification were performed. Sequencing of the libraries was done on an Illumina HiSeq2000 using paired-end 100 bp reads. As for how the authors treated the data: Raw data were processed with SOAPnuke, discarding reads with adapters, uncalled bases, mean Phred below 15, or no exact constant-primer or identifier match. COPE v1.2.5 was used to merge the high-quality paired reads, and each unique nucleotide sequence was defined as a clonotype. Clonotypes were aligned to IMGT TRBV, TRBD and TRBJ reference segments using MiTCR v1.1. Only V-J combinations with frequency above 0.0001, covering approximately 99% of repertoires, were analysed. A TCS score was defined as the ratio between F50 (clonal expansion) and ExV (chaos), using BLOSUM62-based TCRdist between CDR3 peptides within each V-J. Welch's t-statistics and random forest reduced fewer than 550 V-J features to under 15, which were used in a naive Bayes classifier (R e1071). The raw public reads went through TCRdb reprocessing: fastp at Q25, MiXCR clone calling, in-frame beta chains kept. Duplicate CDR3 protein sequences are folded into a single record with the most common DNA and genes. TCRdb, not the original authors, processed these V and J calls. This sample comprises roughly 630,000 distinct CDR3 sequences, around 16% of them detected only once. The ten most abundant clones make up around 7.8% of the sample.

This clonotype occurred many times. Which antigen it targets is not known. Base quality data are lacking; no much larger clone is found one base away. The sequenced material came from blood. The sequence was collected from a woman aged 30 to 39 with Graves' hyperthyroidism.

The nucleotide sequence is TGTGCCAGCAGCCAGGGCCCGGCCACCTACGAGCAGTACTTC. This is translated as CASSQGPATYEQYF. This sequence uses TRBV11-2 and TRBJ2-7; TRBD1 is possibly the D segment (5 matching bases). Between the V and J ends, shortened by 5 bases and 2 bases respectively, the junction contains 13 bases. From cysteine to phenylalanine, the CDR3 is 14 amino acids long. The retained sequence is limited to the CDR3, 42 bases, with the frame set at the first base. CDR1 and CDR2, looked up from the germline V gene, are SGHAT and FQNNGV.